This TCR beta chain derives from a study of cytomegalovirus exposure and HLA in healthy donors. Primers included in the PCR were 60 Vbeta and 13 Jbeta primers. TCRdb's copy holds only in-frame clones and misses some; the assay was immunoSEQ multiplex PCR. The repertoire holds 150,000 or so clones, with 84% as singletons. Trimming pared 7 bases from V and 9 bases from J, leaving 13 bases between. Germline values: CDR1 MDHEN, CDR2 SYDVKM. This CDR3 has 12 amino acids. These donors counted as nominally healthy when sampled, but unrecorded immune exposures were likely. The specimen was PBMCs. This TCR came from a boy aged 2 to 10 in good health and CMV-seronegative. The gene calls are TRBV28 and TRBJ1-5; D unresolved. CDR3 DNA sequence: TGTGCCAGCAACCCCAGCGGACGGCCCCAGCATTTT. Translated: CASNPSGRPQHF.